This T cell receptor beta chain appears in the sequencing data of a study of blood T cell repertoires in COVID-19 (dated by TCRdb to 2019 to 2021). With regard to the full study: Samples from collaborators originated in the United States, Italy and Spain and spanned both the acute and convalescent phases of COVID-19. The prospective study material was composed of cDNA or gDNA derived from T cells, B-cell-depleted T cells, or PBMCs. Deeply sampled blood TCRbeta repertoires from subjects exposed to, actively infected with, or recovered from COVID-19 were included in the dataset. The repertoires were made available in a free public database intended to serve as a resource for research on the immune response to SARS-CoV-2. Samples were obtained from the ongoing ImmuneRACE study (first 160 participants) and from over a thousand subjects provided by 6 global collaborators. The sample metadata nearly always contained a de-identified subject ID, COVID-19 status, age in years and sex. Where available, HLA class I and class II types were obtained from metadata supplied by the sample provider rather than from assay-based typing. General findings and caveats noted by the study authors: The amount of clinical and demographic metadata varied by source and participant and was provided uncurated.

TCRbeta CDR3 regions were amplified from genomic DNA using the immunoSEQ Assay, a bias-controlled multiplex PCR. As for the authors' bioinformatics: Within the assay, amplification of reference gene primers was used to estimate how many nucleated cells each sample contained. To quantify the absolute abundance of each unique TCRbeta CDR3 rearrangement, sequence reads were collapsed and filtered. Productive Simpson clonality was computed per sample as the square root of Simpson's diversity index over productive rearrangements. Entries here come from immuneACCESS through TCRdb and include only in-frame sequences with V and J called. Some clones fail to appear in such tables; in the studies checked, an unresolved V gene covers under half of the shortfall, and the cause of the remainder is unknown. Clone size and the V and J calls come from that table; the DNA yielded D and trimming. The sample table records 150,000 to 200,000 clones; around 80% of these occur just once. The top ten constitute roughly 20% of the sample.

Spanning cysteine to phenylalanine, the CDR3 consists of 15 amino acids. The sequence is cut down to CDR3 DNA, 45 bases in frame from base 1. CDR1 and CDR2, per the germline V gene, are SGHRS and YFSETQ. Here V drops 5 bases and J drops 4 bases, and the junction holds 5 bases not matched to any gene. About this clone: Its antigen remains undetermined. The record has no base qualities; no much larger clone is one base away.

The collaborating institutions used their own protocols to collect whole blood in K2EDTA tubes. For TCRbeta analysis, collaborators shipped samples in one of three forms: frozen whole blood, isolated PBMCs, or DNA extracted from either of those sample types. The sequence was collected from a woman aged 80 or over with acute or convalescent COVID-19. Sequencing used peripheral blood. The chain employs TRBV5-1 and TRBJ2-1, with 11 junctional bases fitting TRBD2. The sequenced DNA: TGCGCCAGCAGGTCCGGGACTAGCGGATACAATGAGCAGTTCTTC. Its protein reads: CASRSGTSGYNEQFF.